Below, 20 T cell receptor beta chains from the same sample are listed, as sequenced in a study of cytomegalovirus exposure and HLA in healthy donors. The method was immunoSEQ multiplex PCR; TCRdb's version includes in-frame clones alone and lacks a portion of them. Altogether fewer than 250,000 clones are present, around 87% being singletons, with the ten largest covering approximately 2%. The sample taken for sequencing was PBMCs. These receptor sequences come from a woman aged 18-29 years in good health and CMV-seropositive.

This chain connects TRBV25-1 to TRBJ1-1; 8 bases line up with TRBD1. Germline V gene data show CDR1 as MGHDK and CDR2 as SYGVNS. Germline trimming cut 10 bases from V and 6 bases from J; bases unmatched to any gene: 7. The CDR3 covers 12 residues. The CDR3 loop is CATRTGRSEAFF. The DNA for the CDR3 is TGTGCCACCCGGACAGGGCGGTCTGAAGCTTTCTTT.

This chain joins TRBV5-4 and TRBJ1-2, with D uncertain. Germline CDR1 SGHNT, CDR2 YYREEE (reference sequence). The V end was cut by 4 bases, the J end by 1 base, with 14 bases between. CDR3 length: 15 amino acids. DNA for the CDR3: TGTGCCAGCAGCCCCTATCGGGGAGGTAACTATGGCTACACCTTC. Amino acids: CASSPYRGGNYGYTF.

J is TRBJ2-3 and V is TRBV6-1, with no clear D. This CDR3 is built from 15 residues. Germline lookup yields CDR1 MNHNS and CDR2 SASEGT. V was pared by 6 bases and J by 0 bases, with 13 bases between. The CDR3 DNA reads as TGTGCCAGCAGAGACTCCCCCCTAAGCACAGATACGCAGTATTTT. This codes for CASRDSPLSTDTQYF.

The V call is TRBV5-1, the J call TRBJ2-2; 8 nucleotides match TRBD1. The CDR3 loop spans 15 amino acids. J lost 4 bases, V lost 5 bases, and 7 bases had no gene match. CDR1 and CDR2 (germline): SGHRS, YFSETQ. CDR3 amino acids: CASRRGTGRTGELFF. The DNA of the CDR3 is TGCGCCAGCAGGCGAGGGACAGGTCGCACCGGGGAGCTGTTTTTT.

In nucleotides, the CDR3 is TGTGCCAGCAGCTCACGTTTCACCGGGACTAGCGGATCCACAGATACGCAGTATTTT. Translated, it gives CASSSRFTGTSGSTDTQYF. V is TRBV11-2 and J is TRBJ2-3, with 11 bases that match TRBD2. The CDR3 is made up of 19 amino acids. V lost 4 bases and J lost 2; bases outside the gene matches: 14. Per the germline V gene, CDR1 is SGHAT and CDR2 is FQNNGV.

The chain uses TRBV19 and TRBJ1-5; D unresolved. The CDR3 has 15 residues. V shed 3 bases and J shed 3 bases, with 12 bases lying between them. Germline-derived CDR1 and CDR2 are LNHDA and SQIVND (reference sequence). The CDR3 is CASSIFYTNNQPQHF. As DNA, the CDR3 is TGTGCCAGTAGTATCTTTTACACTAACAATCAGCCCCAGCATTTT.

V is TRBV10-2 and J is TRBJ2-7; 8 bases agree with TRBD2. Germline CDR1 WSHSY, CDR2 SAAADI. V lost 2 bases and J lost 2; bases outside the gene matches: 5. The CDR3 loop spans 15 amino acids. CDR3 residues: CASSEIAGQAYEQYF. The CDR3 DNA reads TGCGCCAGCAGTGAGATAGCGGGGCAGGCCTACGAGCAGTACTTC.

This clone was recorded only once. CDR3 amino acids: CASSYSSTGLTEAFF. CDR3 nucleotide sequence: TGTGCCAGCAGTTACTCATCAACAGGGTTAACTGAAGCTTTCTTT. The chain has TRBV6-5 and TRBJ1-1; D perhaps matches TRBD1 (6 bases). The CDR3 totals 15 residues. The ends were cut back, 0 bases at V and 5 bases at J, with 13 bases in the middle. Germline V gene sequence: CDR1 MNHEY, CDR2 SVGAGI.

V gene TRBV9 combines with J gene TRBJ1-4; D uncertain. The V gene lost 3 bases and the J gene lost 7 bases, with 22 bases spanning the gap. Germline-derived CDR1 and CDR2 are SGDLS and YYNGEE. The CDR3 runs to 17 residues. For the CDR3, the DNA is TGTGCCAGCAGCGGGTCCGGCGCGAGGGAGGGAGGTGAAAAACTGTTTTTT. Translated, it gives CASSGSGAREGGEKLFF. Combining the CDR3 with reference TRBV9 and TRBJ1-4 gives the whole variable domain DSGVTQTPKHLITATGQRVTLRCSPRSGDLSVYWYQQSLDQGLQFLIQYYNGEERAKGNILERFSAQQFPDLHSELNLSSLELGDSALYFCASSGSGAREGGEKLFFGSGTQLSVL.

The V call is TRBV28, the J call TRBJ2-7; perhaps TRBD2 as D (6 bases). V was pared by 3 bases and J by 5 bases, with 17 bases between. Germline lookup yields CDR1 MDHEN and CDR2 SYDVKM. This CDR3 region has 15 residues. CDR3 coding DNA: TGTGCCAGCAGTTTCTCGACTAGTGGGTGGGACGAGCAGTACTTC. This translates into CASSFSTSGWDEQYF.

The chain has TRBV5-4 and TRBJ1-2; 8 nucleotides align to TRBD1. The V segment lost 4 bases and the J segment 4 bases; nucleotides outside the gene matches: 6. Germline values: CDR1 SGHNT, CDR2 YYREEE (reference sequence). The CDR3 is made up of 14 amino acids. In DNA form, the CDR3 reads TGTGCCAGCAGCACCGCAACAGGGGGCTATGGCTACACCTTC. The encoded protein is CASSTATGGYGYTF.

The V gene is TRBV13, the J gene TRBJ2-1; 10 positions agree with TRBD1. Per the germline V gene, CDR1 is PRHDT and CDR2 is FYEKMQ (reference sequence). The CDR3 consists of 17 residues. V trimming: 5 bases; J trimming: 4 bases; junction bases outside the gene matches: 11. DNA of the CDR3: TGTGCCAGCAGCCCCCAAACGGGACAGGGGATTTACAATGAGCAGTTCTTC. Translation: CASSPQTGQGIYNEQFF.

V usage is TRBV11-3 and J usage is TRBJ2-2, with 8 bases aligning to TRBD1. Trimming removed 5 bases from V and 1 base from J; junction bases left unmatched: 6. The CDR3 contains 16 residues. Germline V gives CDR1 SGHNT, CDR2 YENEEA. The CDR3 reads CASSPRDRGNTGELFF. Written as DNA, the CDR3 is TGTGCCAGCAGCCCCAGAGACAGGGGGAACACCGGGGAGCTGTTTTTT.

This clone was counted a few times. The rearrangement joins TRBV19 to TRBJ2-7; tentatively, D is TRBD1 (6 bases). CDR1 LNHDA and CDR2 SQIVND come from the germline V gene (reference sequence). This CDR3 contains 12 residues. Trimming removed 5 bases from V and 4 bases from J, with 9 bases in between. CDR3 nucleotides: TGTGCCAGTAGTGGACAGCGGTACGAGCAGTACTTC. Its protein product is CASSGQRYEQYF.

The chain uses TRBV7-7 and TRBJ2-7; D is possibly TRBD1 (5 bases). The CDR3 has 13 residues. V lost 1 base, J lost 6 bases, and 10 bases lay in between. Germline V lookup: CDR1 SSHAT, CDR2 FNYEAQ (reference sequence). The CDR3 region is CASSLGKGAEQYF. The DNA of the CDR3 is TGTGCCAGCAGCTTAGGGAAAGGGGCCGAGCAGTACTTC.

V and J are TRBV5-4 and TRBJ2-1; 12 bases are shared with TRBD2. CDR1 is SGHNT and CDR2 is YYREEE in the germline V gene (reference sequence). V lost 6 bases, J lost 5 bases, and 6 bases stayed unmatched. This CDR3 spans 15 amino acids. The CDR3 DNA reads as TGTGCCAGCAAGCGGAGACTAGCGGGGGACAATGAGCAGTTCTTC. Translated: CASKRRLAGDNEQFF.

The rearrangement uses TRBV28 and TRBJ2-7, with D maybe TRBD2 (5 bases). CDR3 size: 12 residues. The V gene lost 2 bases and the J gene lost 5 bases, with 7 bases spanning the gap. The V gene's germline CDR1 is MDHEN and CDR2 SYDVKM. CDR3 residues: CASSLIGDEQYF. The CDR3 coding sequence is TGTGCCAGCAGTTTAATCGGGGACGAGCAGTACTTC.

This chain joins TRBV10-3 and TRBJ1-2, with a possible D match to TRBD1 (5 bases). Trimming took off 8 bases at V and 8 bases at J, with 15 bases between the two ends. The CDR3 has 12 amino acids. Germline V CDR1 and CDR2: ENHRY, SYGVKD. The CDR3 region has the DNA TGTGCCATCTCGACAGCGGGGCCCGGCTACACCTTC. Its translation: CAISTAGPGYTF.

V and J are TRBV2 and TRBJ1-4; possible D gene TRBD1, 6 bases. Germline V gene sequence: CDR1 SNHLY, CDR2 FYNNEI. This CDR3 is 13 amino acids long. Trimming removed 3 bases from V and 6 bases from J, with 8 bases in between. The CDR3 loop is CASSDRTDEKLFF. CDR3 bases: TGTGCCAGCAGTGATAGGACAGATGAAAAACTGTTTTTT.

The gene calls are TRBV7-2 and TRBJ1-5; D is ambiguous. The CDR3 sequence is 15 residues long. Looked up from germline, CDR1 is SGHTA and CDR2 is FQGNSA. V was pared by 4 bases and J by 5 bases, with 15 bases between. This CDR3 reads CASSSAPREDQPQHF. The DNA for the CDR3 is TGTGCCAGCAGCTCCGCCCCTAGGGAGGATCAGCCCCAGCATTTT.